This T cell receptor beta chain was sequenced during a study of blood T cell repertoires in COVID-19. Study-level information: Samples taken during acute and convalescent COVID-19 were collected in the United States, Italy and Spain.

The length of the CDR3 is 13 residues. Germline CDR1 and CDR2: SEHNR and FQNEAQ (reference sequence). The germline V and J ends were trimmed by 5 bases and 8 bases, with 15 bases remaining between them. How the authors handled the data: Estimation of nucleated cell counts relied on the amplification of reference gene primers. Using immunoSEQ multiplex PCR, the repertoire was profiled, and TCRdb retains in-frame clones only, with some absent. V and J calls and clone size are as listed in that table; D and trimming were resolved from the DNA. Here the sample spans 130,000 or so clones, approximately 86% being singletons.

The origin of this receptor is an older woman with acute or convalescent COVID-19. The V gene is TRBV7-9, the J gene TRBJ1-2; D gene uncertain. Sequencing used peripheral blood. The CDR3 nucleotides are TGTGCCAGCAGCACTCGTGGGTCCGGGGGCTACACCTTC. Translating gives CASSTRGSGGYTF.